The source of this T cell receptor (beta chain) is a study of CD4 T cells in relation to SARS-CoV-2 and coronaviruses (dated by TCRdb to the early 2020s). Turning to the overall study: In the ViraFEST assay, PBMCs were grown with antigen for 10 to 11 days, and TCR beta CDR3s were then sequenced to identify antigen-specific clonal expansions. A different, Illumina-based TCR-beta assay was used to sequence expansion assays from other donors in the study. The negative reference condition was either a culture with an HIV-1 Nef peptide pool or a culture with no peptide. HLA restriction was mapped for shared crossreactive spike epitopes using patient-derived lymphoblastoid cell lines. At the level of individual TCR clonotypes, the study measured memory CD4+ T cell crossreactivity between SARS-CoV-2 spike protein and common cold coronavirus spike proteins. The Adaptive Biotechnologies TCR-sequencing kit was used to sequence samples from a few pre-COVID donors and the naive versus memory experiments, whereas other data were Illumina-based. The research as a whole found: Crossreactive clones showed significantly weaker SARS-CoV-2-driven expansion than monoreactive clones, consistent with antigenic imprinting. Memory CD4+ clonotypes crossrecognizing SARS-CoV-2 and at least one common cold coronavirus spike were found in about 61% of donors. Pre-pandemic and post-infection samples were not both contributed by any donor, so tracing of the source of pre-existing responses was limited. Small numbers of patients and of tested TCRs were a limitation of the study. Since the crossreactivity analysis centred on spike protein, crossreactivity against other viral proteins was not assessed.

The library was built by means of the immunoSEQ multiplex PCR assay. The original pipeline was this. During preprocessing, nonproductive sequences were discarded, as were any CDR3s that did not begin with C, did not end with F or W, or were shorter than 7 amino acids. Antigen-specific clonotypes were called with the MANAFEST web app on the basis of expansion relative to the reference and to other culture wells. A clone was considered positive if significant expansion relative to the reference culture was observed in 2 of 3 replicate wells at an FDR below 0.05. To be called positive, a clone also had to show significant expansion compared with every other tandem well and an odds ratio greater than 5. Pairwise Levenshtein distance, computed with the stringdist R package after three terminal residues were trimmed from each end, was used as the measure of CDR3 homology. This immuneACCESS table, as held by TCRdb, lists in-frame sequences with V and J called but not all clones. Of the missing ones, under half trace to an unresolved V gene in checked studies; the others have no known cause. That table furnishes V, J and clone size, whereas the DNA furnished D and trimming. The sample records around 20,000 clones, more than 70% of which are singletons. About 12% of the sample is in the top ten clones.

Notes on this clone: Its antigen is unknown. Per-base qualities were not stored, and no clone one base away is much larger.

CD4+ T cells from unexposed donors were collected before the COVID-19 pandemic (2011-2018). After around eleven days of culture, CD4+ T cells were isolated with the EasySep CD4+ T cell isolation kit. Unexposed donor CD4+ T cells were tested for reactivity to SARS-CoV-2 S and N and four common cold coronavirus spike pools, as cell number allowed. PBMCs were cultured at under 2.5 million per well in IMDM supplemented with around 4.7% human AB serum and about 9.2 IU/ml IL-2. Half of the culture medium was replaced with fresh IL-2-containing medium on days 3 and 7. Triplicate replicate wells were generally used for each peptide culture condition. The leukapheresis product for the unexposed donors was obtained through commercial purchase. Ficoll-Paque PLUS gradient centrifugation was used to isolate PBMCs from either whole blood or leukapheresis product. PBMCs were either cryopreserved at -140°C or used fresh in the expansion assay. The QIAamp Micro DNA Kit was used to extract genomic DNA from the CD4+ T cells.

V is pared back by 3 bases and J by 0 bases, with 10 bases lying between the germline termini. The CDR3, from cysteine to phenylalanine, totals 15 residues. Kept here is only the CDR3 DNA, which spans 45 bases and is read in frame from base 1. In the germline V gene (reference sequence), CDR1 corresponds to SGHKS and CDR2 to YYEKEE. The specimen sequenced was CD4+ T cells from PBMCs, cultured in vitro. The V and J segments used are TRBV5-5 and TRBJ1-5; the D gene cannot be resolved reliably. The sequence came from a human donor in good health. Read as DNA, the sequence is TGTGCCAGCAGCTGGGCCGCTAATAGCAATCAGCCCCAGCATTTT. Its amino acids are CASSWAANSNQPQHF.